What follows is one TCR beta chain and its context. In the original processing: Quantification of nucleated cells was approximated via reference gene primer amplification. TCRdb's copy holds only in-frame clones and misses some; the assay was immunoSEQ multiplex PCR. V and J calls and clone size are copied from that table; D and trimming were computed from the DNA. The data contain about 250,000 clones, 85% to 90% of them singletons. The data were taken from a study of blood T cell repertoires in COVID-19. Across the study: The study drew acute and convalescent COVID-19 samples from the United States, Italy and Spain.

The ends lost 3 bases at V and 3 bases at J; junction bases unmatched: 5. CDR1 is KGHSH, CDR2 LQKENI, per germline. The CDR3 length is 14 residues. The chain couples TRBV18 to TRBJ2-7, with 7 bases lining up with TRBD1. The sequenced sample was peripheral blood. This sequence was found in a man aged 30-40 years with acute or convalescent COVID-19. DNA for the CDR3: TGTGCCAGCTCACCGAGGGGGCGCAACTACGAGCAGTACTTC. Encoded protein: CASSPRGRNYEQYF.